This entry is about one TCR beta chain. Its target is unknown. The PCR used 60 Vbeta and 13 Jbeta primers. Some clones are missing from TCRdb's copy, which holds only in-frame ones; the method was immunoSEQ multiplex PCR. The sample consists of 55,000 to 75,000 clones, roughly 80% of them appearing once. This specimen belongs to a study of cytomegalovirus exposure and HLA in healthy donors. Study-level points and caveats: It was confirmed in vitro that a few of the CMV-associated chains were specific for CMV antigens.

CDR3 size: 14 residues. The V end lost 0 bases, the J end lost 6 bases, and 9 bases lay between the germline ends. Germline CDR1 is SGHNT and CDR2 is YYREEE (reference sequence). The J gene is TRBJ2-2, the V gene TRBV5-4; a weak D match, TRBD1 (5 bases). The TCR was taken from a woman aged 25-40 years in good health and CMV-seropositive. Material for sequencing was PBMCs. CDR3 sequence: CASSLGKGPGELFF. The CDR3 bases are TGTGCCAGCAGCTTGGGGAAGGGGCCCGGGGAGCTGTTTTTT.